Included here is one T cell receptor beta chain sequence, with context. The assay was immunoSEQ multiplex PCR, and TCRdb's table has in-frame clones only and misses some. The top ten clones hold around 30% of a sample with tens of thousands of clones, roughly nine tenths of them seen once. The data belong to a study of blood T cell repertoires in COVID-19. Trimming removed 5 bases from V and 1 base from J, with 17 bases in between. CDR1 is SGHVS and CDR2 is FQNEAQ in the germline V gene. CDR3 length: 16 amino acids. The sequence was obtained from a woman older than 75 with acute or convalescent COVID-19. The sample taken for sequencing was peripheral blood. The chain uses TRBV7-8 and TRBJ1-1; D uncertain. CDR3 DNA sequence: TGTGCCAGCAGCCGCCCCGGCGGGCGATCGAACACTGAAGCTTTCTTT. Amino acids: CASSRPGGRSNTEAFF.